Presented here are 32 T cell receptor beta chains from one specimen sequenced in a study of kidney transplant recipient with SARS-CoV-2 infection. One entry per CDR3 protein results from TCRdb running MiXCR on the reads. The sample contains 200,000 to 300,000 distinct CDR3 sequences, about 30% of which appear only once. The specimen was a blood sample, collected at baseline and on roughly day 120 from a kidney transplant recipient. The source of these receptors is a male patient aged 25-45 years who had COVID-19 and was a kidney transplant recipient. Some T cells may trace back to the graft donor.

This clonotype has only one observation. A much larger clone is a single base away; this may be a read error. J is TRBJ2-5 and V is TRBV7-3; D not resolved. Germline-derived CDR1 and CDR2 are SGHTA and FQGTGA. The V end was cut by 0 bases, the J end by 5 bases, with 10 bases between. The CDR3 is made up of 14 amino acids. CDR3 DNA sequence: TGTGCCAGCAGCTTAACCAGGTTTGCGGAGACCCAGTACTTC. It is translated as CASSLTRFAETQYF.

The V and J genes are TRBV7-9 and TRBJ1-2, with unresolved D. V was trimmed by 5 bases and J by 8 bases, leaving 15 bases between them. CDR1 is SEHNR, CDR2 FQNEAQ, per germline (reference sequence). This CDR3 contains 13 residues. The CDR3 spells CASSPDLEDGYTF. As DNA, the CDR3 is TGTGCCAGCAGCCCCGACCTGGAAGACGGCTACACCTTC.

This clonotype was detected ten times or more. J is TRBJ1-2 and V is TRBV7-9; no clear D gene. V lost 5 bases to trimming and J lost 4 bases, with 23 bases between them. CDR1 and CDR2 (germline): SEHNR, FQNEAQ (reference sequence). CDR3 length equals 17 residues. CDR3 protein: CASSRPEYHGKTYGYTF. In DNA form, the CDR3 reads TGTGCCAGCAGCCGTCCAGAATACCATGGAAAGACCTATGGCTACACCTTC.

This clonotype was counted ten times or more. The rearrangement links TRBV6-2 or TRBV6-3 to TRBJ1-2; TRBD1 aligns across 11 bases. V shed 2 bases and J 4 bases; nucleotides not matched to a gene: 6. This CDR3 spans 16 amino acids. The germline CDR1 and CDR2 sequences are MNHEY and SVGEGT. The CDR3 DNA reads TGTGCCAGCAGTTACCCCGGGACAGGGGGTGGCTATGGCTACACCTTC. This gives the protein CASSYPGTGGGYGYTF.

This clonotype was observed at least ten times. This rearrangement joins TRBV15 to TRBJ2-5; D gene ambiguous. V lost 8 bases and J 4 bases, leaving 14 bases between the germline ends. The CDR3 consists of 13 residues. Germline CDR1 and CDR2: LNHNV and YYDKDF (reference sequence). The CDR3: CATGTVTPETQYF. The CDR3 DNA is TGTGCCACCGGCACAGTAACCCCAGAGACCCAGTACTTC.

The table lists this clonotype with a few counts. The chain uses TRBV20-1 and TRBJ2-3; D is unclear. The germline V gene has CDR1 DFQATT and CDR2 SNEGSKA (reference sequence). V was cut by 5 bases and J by 4 bases, with 7 bases left in between. This CDR3 has 11 residues. CDR3 in DNA: TGCAGTGCTGGGTTATCAGATACGCAGTATTTT. Amino acid sequence: CSAGLSDTQYF.

This clonotype has at least ten counts. The chain couples TRBV30 to TRBJ1-4, with D possibly being TRBD1 (5 bases). The CDR3 sequence is 14 residues long. Germline V lookup: CDR1 GTSNPN, CDR2 SVGIG (reference sequence). V shed 4 bases and J shed 0 bases, with 9 bases lying between them. Here the CDR3 DNA reads TGTGCCTGGACGAGGACAACAACTAATGAAAAACTGTTTTTT. Its protein is CAWTRTTTNEKLFF.

With regard to this clonotype: One end of the junction is discordant with germline, which a read error may explain. V and J are TRBV20-1 and TRBJ2-7, with D possibly matching TRBD1 (6 bases). Germline CDR1 reads DFQATT; CDR2 reads SNEGSKA (reference sequence). This CDR3 region has 12 residues. The CDR3 bases are TGCAGTGCCCTGCGGACAGCCTACGAGCAGTGCTTC. Amino acids: CSALRTAYEQCF.

As to this clonotype: Possible read error: a much larger clone is one base away. V and J are TRBV20-1 and TRBJ1-1; no definite D call. The CDR3 length is 13 residues. The germline V gene has CDR1 DFQATT and CDR2 SNEGSKA (reference sequence). Trimming shortened V by 5 bases and J by 7 bases, and 17 bases separated the two germline ends. The CDR3 sequence: CSAFGITAIEAFF. As DNA, the CDR3 is TGCAGTGCTTTCGGAATAACGGCCATTGAAGCTTTCTTT.

A single count supports this clonotype. This may stem from a read error, because a much larger clone lies one nucleotide away. The chain combines TRBV10-3 with TRBJ1-1; D remains unclear. Germline V gene lookup returns CDR1 ENHRY and CDR2 SYGVKD. The CDR3 is 14 amino acids. CDR3 in amino acids: CAINEGRLNTEAFF. Here the CDR3 DNA reads TGTGCCATCAATGAGGGCAGGCTGAACACTGAAGCTTTCTTT.

This clonotype has a count of ten or more. The V gene is TRBV18, the J gene TRBJ1-6; TRBD1 matches at 10 bases. The germline gives CDR1 KGHSH, CDR2 LQKENI. The CDR3 is 16 amino acids. V trimming: 1 base; J trimming: 5 bases; junction bases outside the gene matches: 2. CDR3 sequence: CASSPLGTGDNSPLHF. DNA of the CDR3: TGTGCCAGCTCACCACTTGGGACAGGGGATAATTCACCCCTCCACTTT.

Many counts were recorded for this clonotype. The genes are TRBV12-5 and TRBJ2-5, with D possibly being TRBD1 (6 bases). From germline, CDR1 is LGHNT and CDR2 FRNRAP. The CDR3 totals 17 residues. V was clipped by 1 base and J by 4 bases, with 19 bases between them. CDR3 sequence (DNA): TGTGCTAGTGGTTTGGGGGATTACCGGGACACGCGAGAGACCCAGTACTTC. It specifies CASGLGDYRDTRETQYF.

Regarding this clonotype: This may be a read error: a much more frequent sequence differs by one nucleotide. The chain uses TRBV4-1 and TRBJ2-3; D possibly matches TRBD1 or TRBD2 (5 bases each). CDR1 is MGHRA and CDR2 is YSYEKL in the germline V gene. The CDR3 consists of 16 residues. The CDR3 sequence: CASSPSGRSSTGTQYF. CDR3 nucleotides: TGCGCCAGCAGCCCCTCGGGACGATCTAGCACAGGTACGCAGTATTTT.

As regards this clonotype: A single base separates this from a much larger clone, so it may be a read error. Likely a read error: the CDR3 ends without its conserved phenylalanine or tryptophan. This chain uses TRBV7-2 with TRBJ1-2; 7 nucleotides align to TRBD1. The ends lost 2 bases at V and 7 bases at J; junction bases unmatched: 4. This CDR3 has 13 residues. CDR1 is SGHTA and CDR2 is FQGNSA in the germline V gene. CDR3 protein: CASSLSRQGGYTL. In DNA, the CDR3 is TGTGCCAGCAGCTTATCCAGACAGGGTGGCTACACCTTG.

This clonotype was observed many times. The chain joins TRBV2 to TRBJ2-5; 13 bases fit TRBD2. J gave up 4 bases and V 1 base, and 15 bases lay outside the gene matches. The CDR3 runs to 20 residues. Looked up from germline, CDR1 is SNHLY and CDR2 is FYNNEI. DNA of the CDR3: TGTGCCAGCAGTGAAGGCCAACCTAGGCAACTAGCGGGAGGGCGAGAGACCCAGTACTTC. This sequence encodes CASSEGQPRQLAGGRETQYF.

Concerning this clonotype itself: This sequence may be a read error, since a much larger clone differs from it by one base. The chain employs TRBV7-2 and TRBJ1-2; perhaps TRBD1 as D (6 bases). V gave up 7 bases and J gave up 2 bases, with 17 bases separating them. Germline V gene sequence: CDR1 SGHTA, CDR2 FQGNSA. The CDR3 covers 15 residues. CDR3 in amino acids: CASNSYLTGNYGYTF. CDR3 nucleotide sequence: TGTGCCAGCAACTCCTACTTGACAGGAAACTATGGCTACACCTTC.

This clonotype has a count of ten or more. The gene calls are TRBV5-1 and TRBJ2-7, with 14 bases aligning to TRBD2. Germline trimming cut 4 bases from V and 3 bases from J; bases unmatched to any gene: 9. The CDR3 has 17 residues. Per germline, CDR1 SGHRS and CDR2 YFSETQ. Here the CDR3 DNA reads TGCGCCAGCAGCAACGGACTAGCGGGAGGAAAAAACTACGAGCAGTACTTC. Translation gives CASSNGLAGGKNYEQYF.

This clonotype has ten or more counts. This chain joins TRBV9 and TRBJ1-2; D is unclear. Per germline, CDR1 SGDLS and CDR2 YYNGEE. Trimming left V 4 bases short and J 5 bases short, with 12 bases between. CDR3 size: 13 residues. The CDR3 bases are TGTGCCAGCAGCCCTTCAGGCGCTTATGGCTACACCTTC. It encodes CASSPSGAYGYTF.

This sequence joins TRBV7-9 and TRBJ1-2; D gene ambiguous. Trimming shortened V by 5 bases and J by 4 bases, and 23 bases separated the two germline ends. CDR3 size: 17 residues. In germline, CDR1 is SEHNR, CDR2 FQNEAQ (reference sequence). Written as DNA, the CDR3 is TGTGCCAGCAGCCTCGAAGTATATCATGGAAAGACCTATGGCTACACCTTC. Its translation is CASSLEVYHGKTYGYTF.

The rearrangement uses TRBV6-5 and TRBJ2-1; D remains ambiguous. The V and J ends lost 10 bases and 9 bases respectively, with 19 bases between them. The CDR3 is 13 residues long. In germline, CDR1 is MNHEY, CDR2 SVGAGI. The CDR3 here is CAITAVRASEQFF. CDR3 sequence (DNA): TGTGCCATCACCGCCGTTAGGGCGAGTGAGCAGTTCTTC.

Concerning this clonotype itself: Just one base apart from a much larger clone, this may be a read error. This chain links TRBV7-7 with TRBJ1-2; D not resolved. Germline V gene sequence: CDR1 SSHAT, CDR2 FNYEAQ (reference sequence). The CDR3 contains 17 residues. This chain's CDR3 is CASSKDVKCRKTYDYTF. For the CDR3, the DNA is TGTGCCAGCAGCAAAGACGTTAAGTGCCGAAAGACCTATGACTACACCTTC.

The chain joins TRBV27 to TRBJ2-1, with a weak D call TRBD1 (5 bases). Trimming took 6 bases from V and 4 from J, leaving 19 bases between them. The CDR3 loop spans 16 amino acids. Germline V CDR1 and CDR2: MNHEY, SMNVEV (reference sequence). Here the CDR3 reads CASRRGSSRAYNEQFF. CDR3 DNA sequence: TGTGCCAGCAGACGAGGTAGTAGCAGGGCGTACAATGAGCAGTTCTTC.

This clonotype occurred many times. The chain is built from TRBV5-6 and TRBJ1-2; TRBD1 might be the D (5 bases). The CDR3 loop spans 16 amino acids. V was cut by 6 bases and J by 4 bases, with 22 bases left in between. In germline, CDR1 is SGHDT, CDR2 YYEEEE. The CDR3 DNA is TGTGCCAGCATGCCGGACAATAGTCGAAAGACCTATGGCTACACCTTC. This gives the protein CASMPDNSRKTYGYTF.

This clonotype occurred many times. The gene calls are TRBV5-1 and TRBJ2-7, with a weak D call TRBD1 (5 bases). V was pared by 0 bases and J by 0 bases, with 10 bases between. The CDR3 sequence is 15 residues long. The germline V gene has CDR1 SGHRS and CDR2 YFSETQ. The CDR3 region is CASSLGLTVSYEQYF. As DNA, the CDR3 is TGCGCCAGCAGCTTGGGTTTGACAGTCTCCTACGAGCAGTACTTC. Together with reference TRBV5-1 and TRBJ2-7, the CDR3 gives the full variable domain: KAGVTQTPRYLIKTRGQQVTLSCSPISGHRSVSWYQQTPGQGLQFLFEYFSETQRNKGNFPGRFSGRQFSNSRSEMNVSTLELGDSALYLCASSLGLTVSYEQYFGPGTRLTVT.

In this sample, this clonotype turned up a few times. The rearrangement uses TRBV12-3 or TRBV12-4 and TRBJ2-1, with D possibly matching TRBD1 (6 bases). The CDR3 is 21 residues long. Trimming pared 6 bases from V and 0 bases from J, leaving 30 bases between. CDR3 residues: CASSPPLGAATQGSSYNEQFF. The CDR3 DNA reads as TGTGCCAGCAGCCCGCCCCTGGGGGCGGCTACCCAAGGGAGCTCCTACAATGAGCAGTTCTTC.

In its sample, this clonotype was seen many times. V and J are TRBV6-4 and TRBJ2-7; D might be TRBD1 (6 bases). Trimming took 5 bases from V and 3 from J, leaving 11 bases between them. This CDR3 has 13 amino acids. Per the germline V gene, CDR1 is MRHNA and CDR2 is SNTAGT. The CDR3 here is CASSPTGIYEQYF. CDR3 DNA: TGTGCCAGCAGTCCAACAGGGATCTACGAGCAGTACTTC.

The CDR3 spells CASSCAKVVRKTYGYTF. The CDR3 nucleotides are TGTGCCAGCAGCTGTGCTAAGGTCGTTAGAAAGACCTATGGCTACACCTTC. The J gene is TRBJ1-2, the V gene TRBV16, with unresolved D. The CDR3 contains 17 residues. Germline CDR1 is KGHSY and CDR2 is FQNENV. Trimming left V 5 bases short and J 4 bases short, with 23 bases between.

This clonotype was counted between two and nine times. The V call is TRBV3-2, the J call TRBJ2-3. TRBV3-2 is a listed pseudogene. This CDR3 has 11 residues. The CDR3 nucleotides read TGTGCCAGCAGCCAATATGATACGCAGTATTTT. Translating it yields CASSQYDTQYF.

This clonotype has at least ten counts. This chain links TRBV13 with TRBJ1-4; D may be TRBD1 (6 bases). Trimming took 0 bases from V and 6 from J, leaving 23 bases between them. This CDR3 has 19 residues. The germline gives CDR1 PRHDT, CDR2 FYEKMQ (reference sequence). CDR3 amino acids: CASSLGYRALRRSDEKLFF. CDR3 coding DNA: TGTGCCAGCAGCTTAGGTTACAGGGCCTTGCGTAGGTCGGATGAAAAACTGTTTTTT.

As concerns this clonotype: Just one base apart from a much larger clone, this may be a read error. This chain joins TRBV20-1 and TRBJ2-7, with a tentative D call TRBD1 (6 bases). Germline V CDR1 and CDR2: DFQATT, SNEGSKA (reference sequence). This CDR3 is built from 15 residues. V was pared by 1 base and J by 11 bases, with 24 bases between. The CDR3 loop is CSARGLAVTIYREYF. CDR3 bases: TGCAGTGCTAGAGGCCTAGCCGTCACGATCTACAGGGAGTACTTC.

This chain connects TRBV20-1 to TRBJ2-7, with 9 positions matching TRBD2. The V gene's germline CDR1 is DFQATT and CDR2 SNEGSKA (reference sequence). The CDR3 has 15 amino acids. V dropped 2 bases and J dropped 5; count of bases not matched to a gene: 10. For the CDR3, the DNA is TGCAGTGCTAGAAGAGGGACTAGCAGCGCCCACGAGCAGTACTTC. Translating gives CSARRGTSSAHEQYF.

This clonotype has a count of ten or more. The V gene is TRBV13, the J gene TRBJ1-1; D unclear. The ends were cut back, 8 bases at V and 1 base at J, with 8 bases in the middle. The CDR3 is 12 amino acids. Germline V gene data show CDR1 as PRHDT and CDR2 as FYEKMQ (reference sequence). CDR3 sequence reads: CASARKNTEAFF. The CDR3 DNA follows: TGTGCCAGCGCCAGAAAGAACACTGAAGCTTTCTTT.